This T cell receptor (beta chain) derives from a study of T cell responses to AZD1222 COVID-19 vaccine. Looking at the study overall: Second-dose recipients at about 4 or about 12 weeks were treated as one pooled group.

The data were produced by immunoSEQ multiplex PCR, yet TCRdb's version contains in-frame clones alone and is incomplete. The data contain some 90,000 clones, 75% to 90% of them singletons. General observations from the study: CD4 TCRs linked to vaccination spanned spike, dominating at 160-218 and 743-854. Just six or seven AZD1222 recipients tested seropositive at baseline.

A remark on this clone: Its antigen remains unknown.

V lost 4 bases to trimming and J lost 7 bases, with 12 bases between them. Germline V lookup: CDR1 SGHTS, CDR2 YDEGEE. The CDR3 loop spans 12 amino acids. Specimen: peripheral blood, collected on day 0 of AZD1222 vaccination. This rearrangement joins TRBV5-8 to TRBJ2-7; D unclear. The TCR comes from an adult in good health. CDR3 loop: CASSPPAGEQYF. CDR3 coding DNA: TGTGCCAGCAGCCCCCCGGCTGGGGAGCAGTACTTC.